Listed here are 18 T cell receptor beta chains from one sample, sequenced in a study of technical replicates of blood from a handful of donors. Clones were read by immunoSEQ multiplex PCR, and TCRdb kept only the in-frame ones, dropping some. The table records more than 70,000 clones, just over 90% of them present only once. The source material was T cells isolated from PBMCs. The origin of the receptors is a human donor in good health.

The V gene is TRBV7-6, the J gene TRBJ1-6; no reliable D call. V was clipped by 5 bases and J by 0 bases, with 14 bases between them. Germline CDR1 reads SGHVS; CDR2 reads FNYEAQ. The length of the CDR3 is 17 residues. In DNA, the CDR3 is TGTGCCAGCAGCATAGGTGGAGTTAACTCCTATAATTCACCCCTCCACTTT. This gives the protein CASSIGGVNSYNSPLHF.

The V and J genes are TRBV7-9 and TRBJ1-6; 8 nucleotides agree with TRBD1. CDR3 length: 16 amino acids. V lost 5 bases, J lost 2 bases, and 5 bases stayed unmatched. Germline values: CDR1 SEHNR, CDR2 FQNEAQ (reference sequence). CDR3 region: CASSPRDRTYNSPLHF. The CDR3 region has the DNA TGTGCCAGCAGCCCAAGGGACAGGACCTATAATTCACCCCTCCACTTT.

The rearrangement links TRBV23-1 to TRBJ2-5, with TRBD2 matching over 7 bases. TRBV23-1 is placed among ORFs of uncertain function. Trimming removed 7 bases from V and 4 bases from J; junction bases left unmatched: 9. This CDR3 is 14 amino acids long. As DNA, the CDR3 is TGCGCCAGCAAGTTCACGGCGGGAGCAGAGACCCAGTACTTC. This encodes CASKFTAGAETQYF.

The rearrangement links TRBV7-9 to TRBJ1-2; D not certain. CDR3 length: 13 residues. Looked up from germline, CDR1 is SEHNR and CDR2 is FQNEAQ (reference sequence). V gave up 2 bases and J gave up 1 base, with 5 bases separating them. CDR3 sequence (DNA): TGTGCCAGCAGCTTAATAGTTAACTATGGCTACACCTTC. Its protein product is CASSLIVNYGYTF. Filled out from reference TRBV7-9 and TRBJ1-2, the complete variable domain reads DTGVSQNPRHKITKRGQNVTFRCDPISEHNRLYWYRQTLGQGPEFLTYFQNEAQLEKSRLLSDRFSAERPKGSFSTLEIQRTEQGDSAMYLCASSLIVNYGYTFGSGTRLTVV.

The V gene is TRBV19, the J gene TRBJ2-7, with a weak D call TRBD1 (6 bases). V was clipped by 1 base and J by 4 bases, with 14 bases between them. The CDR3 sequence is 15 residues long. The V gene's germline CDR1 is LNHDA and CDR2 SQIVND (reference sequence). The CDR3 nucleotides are TGTGCCAGTAGTATAGCTAGGGGGATCGGTTACGAGCAGTACTTC. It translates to CASSIARGIGYEQYF.

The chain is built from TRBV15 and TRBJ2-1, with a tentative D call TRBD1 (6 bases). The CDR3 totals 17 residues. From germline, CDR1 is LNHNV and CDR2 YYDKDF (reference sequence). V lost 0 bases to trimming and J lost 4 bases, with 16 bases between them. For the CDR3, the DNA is TGTGCCACCAGCAGAGATCTGGGGGCTAGCTTTTACAATGAGCAGTTCTTC. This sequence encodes CATSRDLGASFYNEQFF.

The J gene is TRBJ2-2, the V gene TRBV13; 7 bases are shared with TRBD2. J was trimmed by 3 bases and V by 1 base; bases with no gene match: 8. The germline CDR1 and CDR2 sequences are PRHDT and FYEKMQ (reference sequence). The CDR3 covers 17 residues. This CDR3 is CASSLVVGGSDTGELFF. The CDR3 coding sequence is TGTGCCAGCAGCTTAGTCGTTGGCGGGAGTGACACCGGGGAGCTGTTTTTT.

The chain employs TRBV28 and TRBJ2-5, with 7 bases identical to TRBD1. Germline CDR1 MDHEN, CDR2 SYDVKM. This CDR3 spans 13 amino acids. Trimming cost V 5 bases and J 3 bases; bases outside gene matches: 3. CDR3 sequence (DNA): TGTGCCAGCAGTCGAGGGGGCGAAGAGACCCAGTACTTC. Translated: CASSRGGEETQYF. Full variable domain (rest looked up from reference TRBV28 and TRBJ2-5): DVKVTQSSRYLVKRTGEKVFLECVQDMDHENMFWYRQDPGLGLRLIYFSYDVKMKEKGDIPEGYSVSREKKERFSLILESASTNQTSMYLCASSRGGEETQYFGPGTRLLVL.

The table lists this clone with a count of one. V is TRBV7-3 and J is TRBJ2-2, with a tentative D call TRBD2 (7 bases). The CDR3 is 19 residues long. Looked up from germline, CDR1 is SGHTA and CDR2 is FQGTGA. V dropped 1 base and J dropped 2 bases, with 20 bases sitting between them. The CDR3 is CASSLRPGGHPNNTGELFF. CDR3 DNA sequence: TGTGCCAGCAGCTTAAGGCCGGGGGGCCACCCTAACAACACCGGGGAGCTGTTTTTT.

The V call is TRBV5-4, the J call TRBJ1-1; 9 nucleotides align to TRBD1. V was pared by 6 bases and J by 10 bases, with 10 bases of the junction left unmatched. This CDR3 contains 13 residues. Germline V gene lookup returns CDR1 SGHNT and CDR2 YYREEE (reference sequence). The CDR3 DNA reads TGTGCCAGCACCGACACAGGGGGCGTAGCAGCTTTCTTT. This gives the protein CASTDTGGVAAFF.

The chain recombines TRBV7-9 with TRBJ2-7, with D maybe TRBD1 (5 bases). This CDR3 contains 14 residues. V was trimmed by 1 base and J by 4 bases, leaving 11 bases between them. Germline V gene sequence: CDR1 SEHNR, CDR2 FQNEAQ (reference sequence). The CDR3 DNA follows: TGTGCCAGCAGCTTAGAAGGGGCCCTTTACGAGCAGTACTTC. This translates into CASSLEGALYEQYF.

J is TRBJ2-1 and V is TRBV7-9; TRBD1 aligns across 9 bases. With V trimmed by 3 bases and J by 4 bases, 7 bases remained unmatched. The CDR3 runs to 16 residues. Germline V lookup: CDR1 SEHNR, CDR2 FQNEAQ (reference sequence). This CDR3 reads CASSLRNRGLYNEQFF. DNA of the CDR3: TGTGCCAGCAGCTTGCGAAACAGGGGGCTATACAATGAGCAGTTCTTC.

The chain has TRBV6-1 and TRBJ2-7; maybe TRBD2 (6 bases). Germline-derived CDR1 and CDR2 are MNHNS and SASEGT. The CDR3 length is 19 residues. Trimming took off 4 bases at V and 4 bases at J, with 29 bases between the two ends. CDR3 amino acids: CASSAGTGIRVEEGYEQYF. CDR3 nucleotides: TGTGCCAGCAGTGCTGGGACGGGGATCCGAGTAGAGGAGGGGTACGAGCAGTACTTC.

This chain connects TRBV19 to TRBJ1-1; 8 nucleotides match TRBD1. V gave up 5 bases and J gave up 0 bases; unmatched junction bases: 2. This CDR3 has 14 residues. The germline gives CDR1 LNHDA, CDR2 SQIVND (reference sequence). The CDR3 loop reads CASSPGQVNTEAFF. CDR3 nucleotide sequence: TGTGCCAGTAGTCCGGGACAGGTGAACACTGAAGCTTTCTTT.

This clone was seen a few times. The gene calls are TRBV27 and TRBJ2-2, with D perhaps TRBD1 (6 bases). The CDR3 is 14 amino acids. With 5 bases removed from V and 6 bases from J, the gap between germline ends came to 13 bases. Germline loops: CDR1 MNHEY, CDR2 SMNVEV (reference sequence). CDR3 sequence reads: CASSPNRAPGELFF. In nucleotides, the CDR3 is TGTGCCAGCAGTCCAAACAGGGCCCCCGGGGAGCTGTTTTTT.

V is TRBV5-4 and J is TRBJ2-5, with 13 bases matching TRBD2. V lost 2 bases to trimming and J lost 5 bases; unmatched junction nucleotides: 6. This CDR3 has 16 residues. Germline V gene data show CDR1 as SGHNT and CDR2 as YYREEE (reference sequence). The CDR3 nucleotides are TGTGCCAGCAGCTTAACTAGCGGGGGGGCCGAGGAGACCCAGTACTTC. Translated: CASSLTSGGAEETQYF.

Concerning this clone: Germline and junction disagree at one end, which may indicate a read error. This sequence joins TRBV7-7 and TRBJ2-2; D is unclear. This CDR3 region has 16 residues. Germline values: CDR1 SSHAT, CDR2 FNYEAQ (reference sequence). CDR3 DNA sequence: TGTGCTAGCAGCTCCGCGCCTCCCCCGAACACCGGGGAGCTGTTTTTT. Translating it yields CASSSAPPPNTGELFF.

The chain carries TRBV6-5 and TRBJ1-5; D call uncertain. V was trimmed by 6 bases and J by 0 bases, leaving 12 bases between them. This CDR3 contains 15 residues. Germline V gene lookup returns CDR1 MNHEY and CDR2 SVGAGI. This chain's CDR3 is CASSKESYSNQPQHF. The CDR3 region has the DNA TGTGCCAGCAGCAAAGAGTCGTATAGCAATCAGCCCCAGCATTTT.